These T cell receptor beta chains were read from a single sample in a study of T cell responses to AZD1222 COVID-19 vaccine. Only in-frame clones appear in the TCRdb table, and some are missing; sequencing was by immunoSEQ multiplex PCR. The sample carries about 110,000 clones, about nine tenths recorded once. The sequences come from peripheral blood, collected on day 0 of AZD1222 vaccination. The receptors here all came from an adult in good health. CDR3s include the opening cysteine and the closing phenylalanine or tryptophan. A D gene is named only where the DNA matches it firmly. Only part of the rows carry a size: once, few, many, or a class if the clone is expanded.

clone_size d_call j_call v_call cdr3_aa cdr3_nt
few NA TRBJ1-5 TRBV4-2 CASSQVGSNQPQHF TGTGCCAGCAGCCAAGTGGGGAGCAATCAGCCCCAGCATTTT
NA NA TRBJ1-1 TRBV19 CASSFGVYTEAFF TGTGCCAGTAGTTTCGGGGTATACACTGAAGCTTTCTTT
NA TRBD1 TRBJ2-1 TRBV24-1 CATESTGGLNEQFF TGTGCCACCGAGTCGACAGGGGGCTTAAATGAGCAGTTCTTC
once NA TRBJ1-4 TRBV5-1 CASTLGTTNEKLFF TGCGCCAGCACCCTTGGGACAACTAATGAAAAACTGTTTTTT
NA NA TRBJ1-5 TRBV6-1 CASSELIKGPRNQPQHF TGTGCCAGCAGTGAATTAATCAAGGGGCCGCGGAATCAGCCCCAGCATTTT
NA TRBD2 TRBJ2-2 TRBV25-1 CASSDSGAIGELFF TGTGCCAGCAGTGATAGCGGGGCTATCGGGGAGCTGTTTTTT
NA NA TRBJ2-7 TRBV19 CASSATSFYEQYF TGTGCCAGTAGTGCGACTAGTTTCTACGAGCAGTACTTC
NA NA TRBJ1-1 TRBV5-6 CASSSLFADSWGTEAFF TGTGCCAGCAGCTCTTTGTTCGCAGACTCCTGGGGCACTGAAGCTTTCTTT
NA NA TRBJ2-5 TRBV20-1 CSAPWGGTQYF TGCAGTGCGCCTTGGGGAGGGACCCAGTACTTC
NA NA TRBJ1-5 TRBV19 CASSIERRGFQPQHF TGTGCCAGTAGTATAGAACGGAGGGGATTCCAGCCCCAGCATTTT
NA NA TRBJ2-5 TRBV15 CATSRALPGPVGETQYF TGTGCCACCAGCAGAGCCCTACCTGGCCCGGTGGGAGAGACCCAGTACTTC
NA NA TRBJ2-7 TRBV3-1/TRBV3-2 CASSQESGLLDEQYF TGTGCCAGCAGCCAAGAATCGGGACTCCTCGACGAGCAGTACTTC
NA NA TRBJ2-7 TRBV6-5 CASRRAYEQYF TGTGCCAGCAGAAGGGCCTACGAGCAGTACTTC
NA NA TRBJ2-7 TRBV7-9 CASSLAGSQSYEQYF TGTGCCAGCAGCTTAGCCGGGAGTCAATCCTACGAGCAGTACTTC
NA NA TRBJ1-2 TRBV19 CASSPSSFGGTNYGYTF TGTGCCAGTAGTCCGTCTAGTTTCGGGGGCACTAACTATGGCTACACCTTC
NA NA TRBJ2-3 TRBV9 CASSVGEGETDTQYF TGTGCCAGCAGCGTAGGGGAGGGGGAAACAGATACGCAGTATTTT
NA NA TRBJ1-5 TRBV4-1 CASSQEGRRGPQHF TGCGCCAGCAGCCAAGAAGGTCGGCGGGGACCCCAGCATTTT
NA TRBD1 TRBJ2-2 TRBV5-4 CASSLGQGYTGELFF TGTGCCAGCAGCTTGGGACAGGGATACACCGGGGAGCTGTTTTTT
NA NA TRBJ1-3 TRBV12-3/TRBV12-4 CASSRTGNTIYF TGTGCCAGCAGCCGGACTGGAAACACCATATATTTT
NA NA TRBJ2-3 TRBV3-1/TRBV3-2 CASSQGVSTTDTQYF TGTGCCAGCAGCCAAGGGGTCTCAACCACAGATACGCAGTATTTT
NA NA TRBJ2-7 TRBV6-1 CASSDLYEQYF TGTGCCAGCAGTGACCTCTACGAGCAGTACTTC
NA NA TRBJ1-5 TRBV19 CASSMSDQPQHF TGTGCCAGTAGTATGAGCGATCAGCCCCAGCATTTT
once NA TRBJ2-5 TRBV6-5 CASSYSLGRQETQYF TGTGCCAGCAGTTACTCCCTAGGCAGGCAAGAGACCCAGTACTTC
NA TRBD2 TRBJ2-7 TRBV6-5 CASGEGFLYEQYF TGTGCCAGTGGGGAGGGATTCCTATACGAGCAGTACTTC
NA NA TRBJ2-5 TRBV3-1/TRBV3-2 CASSHLSVGETQYF TGTGCCAGCAGCCATCTAAGCGTTGGAGAGACCCAGTACTTC
NA TRBD2 TRBJ2-1 TRBV5-1 CASSSLAGEQFF TGCGCCAGCAGCTCCCTAGCGGGGGAGCAGTTCTTC
NA NA TRBJ1-6 TRBV5-4 CASNMDRYDSPLHF TGTGCCAGCAACATGGACAGATACGATTCACCCCTCCACTTT
once NA TRBJ1-6 TRBV5-4 CASSLSADIGSPLHF TGTGCCAGCAGCTTGAGTGCGGACATCGGGTCACCCCTCCACTTT
NA TRBD2 TRBJ2-7 TRBV6-5 CASSHSGGPYEQYF TGTGCCAGCAGCCATAGCGGGGGCCCCTACGAGCAGTACTTC
few TRBD1 TRBJ1-6 TRBV6-1 CASSESGQVVLALHF TGTGCCAGCAGTGAATCTGGACAGGTGGTATTGGCCCTCCACTTT
NA NA TRBJ2-3 TRBV4-3 CASSQARDLWDTQYF TGCGCCAGCAGCCAAGCCAGGGACCTATGGGATACGCAGTATTTT
NA NA TRBJ1-6 TRBV3-1/TRBV3-2 CASSQQGLGNSPLHF TGTGCCAGCAGCCAGCAGGGTCTTGGAAATTCACCCCTCCACTTT
NA NA TRBJ1-2 TRBV5-6 CASSLQQGIAGYTF TGTGCCAGCAGCTTGCAACAGGGCATCGCTGGCTACACCTTC
NA NA TRBJ1-1 TRBV3-1/TRBV3-2 CASSQDGVSGAFF TGTGCCAGCAGCCAAGATGGGGTTAGTGGAGCTTTCTTT
few NA TRBJ2-1 TRBV7-9 CASSLGPGASYNEQFF TGTGCCAGCAGCTTAGGTCCGGGGGCATCCTACAATGAGCAGTTCTTC
NA NA TRBJ2-5 TRBV7-7 CASSPGQLETQYF TGTGCCAGCAGTCCTGGACAGTTGGAGACCCAGTACTTC
NA NA TRBJ1-1 TRBV6-5 CASSSQGGDTEAFF TGTGCCAGCAGTTCCCAGGGTGGGGACACTGAAGCTTTCTTT
once NA TRBJ1-1 TRBV5-1 CASSLFLDTEAFF TGCGCCAGCAGCCTCTTTTTGGACACTGAAGCTTTCTTT
NA TRBD2 TRBJ2-7 TRBV10-3 CAISEPEAGGPHEQYF TGTGCCATCAGTGAACCCGAAGCGGGGGGGCCCCACGAGCAGTACTTC
once NA TRBJ2-3 TRBV6-4 CASSDDGKGADTQYF TGTGCCAGCAGTGACGACGGGAAGGGCGCAGATACGCAGTATTTT
NA NA TRBJ2-1 TRBV28 CASSITGSGQYEQFF TGTGCCAGCAGTATAACAGGGTCGGGACAATATGAGCAGTTCTTC
NA NA TRBJ1-2 TRBV5-1 CASSQGFNYGYTF TGCGCCAGCAGCCAGGGGTTTAACTATGGCTACACCTTC
NA NA TRBJ1-1 TRBV6-1 CASSDRAGAANTEAFF TGTGCCAGCAGTGATCGGGCAGGGGCCGCGAACACTGAAGCTTTCTTT
NA NA TRBJ1-2 TRBV6-5 CASKTERNFDYGYTF TGTGCCAGCAAAACGGAGAGGAATTTCGACTATGGCTACACCTTC
NA NA TRBJ2-7 TRBV7-9 CASSPLAGTYEQYF TGTGCCAGCAGCCCCCTTGCAGGTACCTACGAGCAGTACTTC
NA TRBD2 TRBJ2-5 TRBV30 CAWRGLAGETQYF TGTGCCTGGAGGGGACTAGCAGGAGAGACCCAGTACTTC
NA NA TRBJ1-2 TRBV15 CATSRDEGVYGYTF TGTGCCACCAGCAGAGATGAAGGAGTCTATGGCTACACCTTC
NA TRBD2 TRBJ2-1 TRBV3-1/TRBV3-2 CASSQDASGAVREQFF TGTGCCAGCAGCCAAGACGCTAGCGGGGCTGTAAGGGAGCAGTTCTTC
NA TRBD2 TRBJ2-3 TRBV19 CASSMLRGGPTDTQYF TGTGCCAGTAGTATGTTACGGGGGGGCCCCACAGATACGCAGTATTTT
NA NA TRBJ2-7 TRBV13 CASSLGTTLEGEQYF TGTGCCAGCAGCTTAGGCACTACTCTTGAGGGCGAGCAGTACTTC
NA NA TRBJ1-4 TRBV2 CASRRDGTTNEKLFF TGTGCCAGCCGGAGAGATGGTACAACTAATGAAAAACTGTTTTTT
NA NA TRBJ1-2 TRBV6-5 CASTVAGIGYGYTF TGTGCCAGCACCGTCGCTGGGATAGGCTATGGCTACACCTTC
NA TRBD1 TRBJ2-7 TRBV5-1 CASSVTGYKDEQYF TGCGCCAGCAGCGTGACAGGGTATAAGGACGAGCAGTACTTC
NA NA TRBJ2-2 TRBV2 CASSVFGLNTGELFF TGTGCCAGCAGTGTTTTTGGATTAAACACCGGGGAGCTGTTTTTT
NA TRBD2 TRBJ2-3 TRBV29-1 CSVPGLAVTDTQYF TGCAGCGTCCCGGGACTAGCGGTTACAGATACGCAGTATTTT
NA NA TRBJ2-1 TRBV27 CASSTGYTEQFF TGTGCCAGCAGCACGGGGTACACAGAGCAGTTCTTC
NA TRBD1 TRBJ2-1 TRBV10-1 CASSPGTASSYNEQFF TGCGCCAGCAGTCCCGGGACAGCGAGCTCCTACAATGAGCAGTTCTTC